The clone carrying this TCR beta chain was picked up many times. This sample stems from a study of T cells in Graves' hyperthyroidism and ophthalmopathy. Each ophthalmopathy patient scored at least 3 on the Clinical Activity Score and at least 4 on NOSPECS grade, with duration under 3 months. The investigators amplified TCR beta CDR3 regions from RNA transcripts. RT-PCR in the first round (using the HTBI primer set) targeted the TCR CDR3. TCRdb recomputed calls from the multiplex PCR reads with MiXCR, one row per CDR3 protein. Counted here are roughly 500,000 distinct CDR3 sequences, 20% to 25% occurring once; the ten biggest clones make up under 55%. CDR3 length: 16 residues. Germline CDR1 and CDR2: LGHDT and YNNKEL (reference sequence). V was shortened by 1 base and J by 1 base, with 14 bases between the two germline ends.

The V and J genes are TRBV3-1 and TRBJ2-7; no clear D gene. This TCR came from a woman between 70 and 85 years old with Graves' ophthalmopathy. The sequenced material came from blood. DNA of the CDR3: TGTGCCAGCAGCCAAGCCCATCGTGGGCATTCCTACGAGCAGTACTTC. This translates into CASSQAHRGHSYEQYF.